This T cell receptor beta chain was identified during a study of regulatory T cells in long-lasting Graves disease. General study results and limits: The TCR repertoire of persistent Graves' patients was less diverse than that of newly diagnosed ones.

This CDR3 has 15 amino acids. Trimming removed 5 bases from V and 3 bases from J, with 16 bases in between. Germline lookup yields CDR1 MNHEY and CDR2 SMNVEV (reference sequence). A few counts support this clonotype. The antigen is undetermined. To make TCR beta libraries, researchers used iRepertoire HTBI primers and Arm-PCR of CDR3 regions. MiXCR, applied by TCRdb to the multiplex PCR reads, yields one record per CDR3 protein. The sample lists 350,000 to 550,000 distinct CDR3 sequences; about 15% were seen once. Time point noted: newly diagnosed GD, antithyroid drugs for less than 3 months. PBMC RNA served as the TCR library source. Patients came from an endocrinology department in Xi'an, China. The collection involved drawing 8.5 to 9 milliliters of peripheral blood into EDTA tubes. This same sample was also part of a study on T cells in Graves' hyperthyroidism and ophthalmopathy. That work adds: Most thyroid clonotypes with frequency above 0.001 were detected in blood.

This clonotype was obtained from a woman aged 18-29 years with Graves disease. Sequenced material: peripheral blood mononuclear cells (PBMCs), taken at new diagnosis, from a patient treated with antithyroid drugs. The rearrangement uses TRBV27 and TRBJ1-2; weak D call: TRBD1 (6 bases). DNA for the CDR3: TGTGCCAGCAGTCCGCGGCCTACAGGGTACTATGGCTACACCTTC. Translation: CASSPRPTGYYGYTF.